These 6 T cell receptor beta chains were sequenced from one sample in a study of blood T cell repertoires in COVID-19. Assay: immunoSEQ multiplex PCR; the TCRdb copy retains only in-frame clones and omits some. The data show some 200,000 clones, 60% to 80% seen once. The sequenced sample consisted of PBMCs or T cells enriched from blood (not recorded which). These receptors were collected from a woman aged 45-60 years who had recovered from COVID-19.

V usage is TRBV9 and J usage is TRBJ1-2; 10 nucleotides agree with TRBD1. The CDR3 has 17 residues. The germline CDR1 and CDR2 sequences are SGDLS and YYNGEE. J lost 1 base, V lost 3 bases, and 9 bases had no gene match. The CDR3 protein is CASSGGQGEGDNYGYTF. DNA for the CDR3: TGTGCCAGCAGCGGAGGACAGGGGGAAGGGGATAACTATGGCTACACCTTC. Filled out from reference TRBV9 and TRBJ1-2, the complete variable domain reads DSGVTQTPKHLITATGQRVTLRCSPRSGDLSVYWYQQSLDQGLQFLIQYYNGEERAKGNILERFSAQQFPDLHSELNLSSLELGDSALYFCASSGGQGEGDNYGYTFGSGTRLTVV.

The chain employs TRBV7-2 and TRBJ1-5, with D possibly being TRBD1 (5 bases). V lost 6 bases and J 6 bases, leaving 21 bases between the germline ends. The CDR3 runs 16 residues. CDR1 and CDR2 (germline): SGHTA, FQGNSA. CDR3 DNA sequence: TGTGCCAGCAGTTCTAATCAGGGAGGGAGAGGTCAGCCCCAGCATTTT. Protein sequence: CASSSNQGGRGQPQHF. Full variable domain (remainder filled in from reference TRBV7-2 and TRBJ1-5): GAGVSQSPSNKVTEKGKDVELRCDPISGHTALYWYRQSLGQGLEFLIYFQGNSAPDKSGLPSDRFSAERTGGSVSTLTIQRTQQEDSAVYLCASSSNQGGRGQPQHFGDGTRLSIL.

The table lists this clone with a count of one. The V call is TRBV5-4, the J call TRBJ2-1; 12 bases map to TRBD2. The CDR3 runs to 15 residues. V was clipped by 6 bases and J by 0 bases; unmatched bases: 1. Per germline, CDR1 SGHNT and CDR2 YYREEE (reference sequence). The CDR3 reads CASKTSGSSYNEQFF. CDR3 nucleotides: TGTGCCAGCAAGACTAGCGGGAGCTCCTACAATGAGCAGTTCTTC. Using reference TRBV5-4 and TRBJ2-1 for the parts outside the CDR3, the full variable domain is ETGVTQSPTHLIKTRGQQVTLRCSSQSGHNTVSWYQQALGQGPQFIFQYYREEENGRGNFPPRFSGLQFPNYSSELNVNALELDDSALYLCASKTSGSSYNEQFFGPGTRLTVL.

The V call is TRBV29-1, the J call TRBJ1-1, with TRBD1 identical over 8 bases. The CDR3 loop spans 14 amino acids. J lost 0 bases, V lost 1 base, and 1 base had no gene match. Germline CDR1 is SQVTM and CDR2 is ANQGSEA. CDR3 sequence reads: CSVEGTGLNTEAFF. The CDR3 coding sequence is TGCAGCGTTGAAGGGACAGGGCTGAACACTGAAGCTTTCTTT. Full variable domain (outside the CDR3, taken from reference TRBV29-1 and TRBJ1-1): SAVISQKPSRDICQRGTSLTIQCQVDSQVTMMFWYRQQPGQSLTLIATANQGSEATYESGFVIDKFPISRPNLTFSTLTVSNMSPEDSSIYLCSVEGTGLNTEAFFGQGTRLTVV.

This chain uses TRBV28 with TRBJ1-2, with 7 bases matching TRBD1. Germline trimming cut 5 bases from V and 5 bases from J; bases unmatched to any gene: 2. Germline lookup yields CDR1 MDHEN and CDR2 SYDVKM. The CDR3 is 12 amino acids. CDR3 loop: CASSDRVYGYTF. CDR3 sequence (DNA): TGTGCCAGCAGTGACAGGGTTTATGGCTACACCTTC.

This clone was seen once. The chain uses TRBV18 and TRBJ2-5; no clear D gene. The CDR3 is made up of 12 amino acids. Trimming removed 6 bases at V and 4 bases at J, with 9 bases between. Germline assignment: CDR1 KGHSH and CDR2 LQKENI. CDR3 amino acids: CASSPTTETQYF. For the CDR3, the DNA is TGTGCCAGCTCCCCTACTACAGAGACCCAGTACTTC. The whole variable domain, remainder taken from reference TRBV18 and TRBJ2-5, is NAGVMQNPRHLVRRRGQEARLRCSPMKGHSHVYWYRQLPEEGLKFMVYLQKENIIDESGMPKERFSAEFPKEGPSILRIQQVVRGDSAAYFCASSPTTETQYFGPGTRLLVL.